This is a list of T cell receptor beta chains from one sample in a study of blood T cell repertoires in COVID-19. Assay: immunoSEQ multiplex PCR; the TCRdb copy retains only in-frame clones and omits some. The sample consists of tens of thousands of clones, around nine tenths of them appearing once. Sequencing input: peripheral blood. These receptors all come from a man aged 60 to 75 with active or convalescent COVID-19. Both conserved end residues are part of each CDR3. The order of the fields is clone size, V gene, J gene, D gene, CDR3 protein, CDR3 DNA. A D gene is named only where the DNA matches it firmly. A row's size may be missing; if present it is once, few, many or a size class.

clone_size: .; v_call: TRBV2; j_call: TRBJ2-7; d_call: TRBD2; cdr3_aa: CASRGLAGSEQYF; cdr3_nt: TGTGCCAGCAGGGGACTAGCGGGATCCGAGCAGTACTTC
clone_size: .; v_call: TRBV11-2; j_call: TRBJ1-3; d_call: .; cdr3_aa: CASSLGTAGNTIYF; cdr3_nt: TGTGCCAGCAGCTTAGGGACAGCTGGAAACACCATATATTTT
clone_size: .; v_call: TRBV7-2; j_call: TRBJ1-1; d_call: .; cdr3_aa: CASSLENVRNTEAFF; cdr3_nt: TGTGCCAGCAGCTTAGAGAATGTTAGGAACACTGAAGCTTTCTTT
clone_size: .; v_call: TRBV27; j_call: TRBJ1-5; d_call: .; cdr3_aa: CASSLSSTSNQPQHF; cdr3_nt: TGTGCCAGCAGTTTATCATCGACAAGCAATCAGCCCCAGCATTTT
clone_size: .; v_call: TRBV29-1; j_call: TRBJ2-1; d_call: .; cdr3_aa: CSVGRTSGGGEQFF; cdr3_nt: TGCAGCGTTGGTCGGACGAGTGGGGGAGGTGAGCAGTTCTTC
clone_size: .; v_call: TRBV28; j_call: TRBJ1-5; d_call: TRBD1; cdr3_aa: CASSLSHRGWNQPQHF; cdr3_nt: TGTGCCAGCAGTTTATCCCACAGGGGGTGGAATCAGCCCCAGCATTTT
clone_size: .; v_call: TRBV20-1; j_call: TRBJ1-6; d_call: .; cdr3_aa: CSASWHSSYNSPLHF; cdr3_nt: TGCAGTGCTAGTTGGCACAGCTCCTATAATTCACCCCTCCACTTT
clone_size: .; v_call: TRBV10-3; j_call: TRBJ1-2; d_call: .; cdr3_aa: CAISESEVYGYTF; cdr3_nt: TGTGCCATCAGTGAGTCGGAGGTCTATGGCTACACCTTC
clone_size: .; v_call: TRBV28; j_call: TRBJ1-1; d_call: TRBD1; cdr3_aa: CASRSADREYTEAFF; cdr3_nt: TGTGCCAGCAGAAGCGCGGACAGGGAATACACTGAAGCTTTCTTT
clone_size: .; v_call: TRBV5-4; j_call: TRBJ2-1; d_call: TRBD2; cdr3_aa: CASSSGGVAGGRYNEQFF; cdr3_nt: TGTGCCAGCAGCTCCGGAGGCGTAGCGGGGGGGCGATACAATGAGCAGTTCTTC
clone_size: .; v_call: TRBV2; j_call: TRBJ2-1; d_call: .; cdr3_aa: CASTYSSPEQFF; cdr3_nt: TGTGCCAGCACCTATAGCAGCCCTGAGCAGTTCTTC
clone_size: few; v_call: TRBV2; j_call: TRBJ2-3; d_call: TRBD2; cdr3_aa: CASTARHGLAGLSTDTQYF; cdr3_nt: TGTGCCAGCACTGCTCGCCACGGACTAGCGGGGTTAAGCACAGATACGCAGTATTTT
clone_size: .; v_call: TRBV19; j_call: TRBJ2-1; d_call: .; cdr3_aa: CASSIGLRDEQFF; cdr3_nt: TGTGCCAGTAGTATAGGACTGAGGGATGAGCAGTTCTTC
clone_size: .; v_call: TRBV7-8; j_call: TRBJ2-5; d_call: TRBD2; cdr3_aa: CASSPDPLIAGAQETQYF; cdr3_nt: TGTGCCAGCAGCCCCGATCCTTTGATAGCGGGGGCCCAAGAGACCCAGTACTTC
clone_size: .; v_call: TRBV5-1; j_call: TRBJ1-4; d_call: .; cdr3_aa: CASSLTGTNEKLFF; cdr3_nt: TGCGCCAGCAGCTTGACAGGGACTAATGAAAAACTGTTTTTT
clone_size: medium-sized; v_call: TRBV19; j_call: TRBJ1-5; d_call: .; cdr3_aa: CASSPTGYSNQPQHF; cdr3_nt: TGTGCCAGTAGTCCCACAGGGTATAGCAATCAGCCCCAGCATTTT
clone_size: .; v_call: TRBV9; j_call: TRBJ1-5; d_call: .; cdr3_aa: CASSLRDTNQPQHF; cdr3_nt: TGTGCCAGCAGCCTTCGGGATACCAATCAGCCCCAGCATTTT
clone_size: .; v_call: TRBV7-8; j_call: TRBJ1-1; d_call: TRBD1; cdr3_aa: CASSRQGNTEAFF; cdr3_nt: TGTGCCAGCAGCCGACAGGGGAACACTGAAGCTTTCTTT
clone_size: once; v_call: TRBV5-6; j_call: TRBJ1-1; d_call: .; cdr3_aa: CASRPGVNTEAFF; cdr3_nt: TGTGCCAGCAGGCCCGGGGTGAACACTGAAGCTTTCTTT
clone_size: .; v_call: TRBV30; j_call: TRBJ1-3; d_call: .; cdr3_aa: CAWSIGLGERNTIYF; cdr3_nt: TGTGCCTGGAGCATCGGACTGGGAGAGCGGAACACCATATATTTT
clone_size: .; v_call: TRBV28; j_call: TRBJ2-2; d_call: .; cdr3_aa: CASSYLTGELFF; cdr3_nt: TGTGCCAGCAGTTACTTAACCGGGGAGCTGTTTTTT
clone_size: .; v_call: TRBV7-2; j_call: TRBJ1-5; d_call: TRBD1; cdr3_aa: CASSFDRDPHQPQHF; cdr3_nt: TGTGCCAGCAGCTTCGACAGGGACCCCCATCAGCCCCAGCATTTT
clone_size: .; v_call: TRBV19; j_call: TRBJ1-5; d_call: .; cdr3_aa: CASSTFPQPQHF; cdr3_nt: TGTGCCAGCAGTACGTTTCCTCAGCCCCAGCATTTT
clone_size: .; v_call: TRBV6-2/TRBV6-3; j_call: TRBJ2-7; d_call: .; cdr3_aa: CASSNTRVQGLSEQYF; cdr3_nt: TGTGCCAGCAGTAATACTCGGGTACAGGGTCTGAGTGAGCAGTACTTC
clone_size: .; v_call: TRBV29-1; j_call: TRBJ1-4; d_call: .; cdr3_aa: CSVRGVNEKLFF; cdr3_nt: TGCAGCGTGAGAGGAGTCAATGAAAAACTGTTTTTT
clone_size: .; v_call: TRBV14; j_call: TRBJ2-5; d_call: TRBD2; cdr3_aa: CASSQVGGAGQTQYF; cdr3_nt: TGTGCCAGCAGCCAAGTGGGTGGAGCGGGGCAGACCCAGTACTTC
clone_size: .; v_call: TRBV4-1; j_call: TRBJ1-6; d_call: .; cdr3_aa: CASSQARFNSPLHF; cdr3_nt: TGCGCCAGCAGCCAAGCCAGGTTCAATTCACCCCTCCACTTT
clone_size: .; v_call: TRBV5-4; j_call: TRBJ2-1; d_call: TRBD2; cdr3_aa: CASSSTTLAGGQYNEQFF; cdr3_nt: TGTGCCAGCAGCTCGACCACCTTAGCGGGGGGGCAGTACAATGAGCAGTTCTTC
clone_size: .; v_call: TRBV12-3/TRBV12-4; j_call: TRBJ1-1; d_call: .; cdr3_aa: CASSLAGDTEAFF; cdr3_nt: TGTGCCAGCAGTTTAGCCGGGGACACTGAAGCTTTCTTT
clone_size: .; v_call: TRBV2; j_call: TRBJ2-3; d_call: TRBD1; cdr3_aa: CASSGNSQGTDTQYF; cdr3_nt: TGTGCCAGCAGTGGGAATTCACAGGGGACAGATACGCAGTATTTT
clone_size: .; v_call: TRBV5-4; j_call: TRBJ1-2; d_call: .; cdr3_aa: CASSSPSGGGPYGYTF; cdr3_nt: TGTGCCAGCAGCTCCCCGTCGGGAGGGGGGCCCTATGGCTACACCTTC
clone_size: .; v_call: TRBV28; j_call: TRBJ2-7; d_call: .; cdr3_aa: CASSLQGHPPGEQYF; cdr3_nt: TGTGCCAGCAGTTTACAGGGTCATCCCCCGGGCGAGCAGTACTTC
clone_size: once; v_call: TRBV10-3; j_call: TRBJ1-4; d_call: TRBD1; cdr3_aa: CATRQGQEKLFF; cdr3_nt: TGTGCCACCCGACAGGGCCAAGAAAAACTGTTTTTT
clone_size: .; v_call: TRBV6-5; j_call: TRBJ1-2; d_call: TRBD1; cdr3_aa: CASSARGGYTF; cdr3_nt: TGTGCCAGCAGCGCCAGGGGGGGCTACACCTTC
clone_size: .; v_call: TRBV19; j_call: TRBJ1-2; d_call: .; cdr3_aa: CASSMARGSLGYTF; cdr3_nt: TGTGCCAGTAGTATGGCGCGGGGCTCATTGGGCTACACCTTC
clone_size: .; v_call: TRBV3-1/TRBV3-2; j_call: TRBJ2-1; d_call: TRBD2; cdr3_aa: CASSLSGGAIYNEQFF; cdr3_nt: TGTGCCAGCAGCCTTAGCGGGGGGGCGATCTACAATGAGCAGTTCTTC
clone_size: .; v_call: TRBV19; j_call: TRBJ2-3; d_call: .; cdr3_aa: CASSMAGVDTQYF; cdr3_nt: TGTGCCAGTAGTATGGCCGGAGTGGATACGCAGTATTTT
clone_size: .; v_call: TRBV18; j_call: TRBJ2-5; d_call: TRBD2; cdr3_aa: CASSLPTSGEETQYF; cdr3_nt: TGTGCCAGCTCACTCCCGACTAGCGGGGAAGAGACCCAGTACTTC
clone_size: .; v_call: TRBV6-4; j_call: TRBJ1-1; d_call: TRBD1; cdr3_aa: CASSVSAAGGNTEAFF; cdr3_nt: TGTGCCAGCAGTGTCTCCGCGGCAGGGGGGAACACTGAAGCTTTCTTT
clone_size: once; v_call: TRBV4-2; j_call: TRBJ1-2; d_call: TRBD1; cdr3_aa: CASSQLGTGANYGYTF; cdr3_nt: TGTGCCAGCAGCCAACTTGGGACAGGGGCAAACTATGGCTACACCTTC
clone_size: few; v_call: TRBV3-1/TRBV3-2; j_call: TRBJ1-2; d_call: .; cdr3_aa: CASSPGRDGYTF; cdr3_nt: TGTGCCAGCAGCCCCGGTAGAGATGGCTACACCTTC
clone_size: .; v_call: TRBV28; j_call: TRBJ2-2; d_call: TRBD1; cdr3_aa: CASSWGQPSTGELFF; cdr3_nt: TGTGCCAGCAGCTGGGGACAGCCGAGCACCGGGGAGCTGTTTTTT
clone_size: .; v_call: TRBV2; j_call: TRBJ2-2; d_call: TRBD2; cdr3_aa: CASSEDSGGDTGELFF; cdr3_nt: TGTGCCAGCAGCGAAGATAGCGGGGGGGACACCGGGGAGCTGTTTTTT
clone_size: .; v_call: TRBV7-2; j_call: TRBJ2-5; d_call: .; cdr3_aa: CASAKHQETQYF; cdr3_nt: TGTGCCAGCGCGAAGCACCAAGAGACCCAGTACTTC
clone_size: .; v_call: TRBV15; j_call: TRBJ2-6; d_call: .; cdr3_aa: CATSRDSGAGANVLTF; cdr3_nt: TGTGCCACCAGCAGAGATTCAGGGGCTGGGGCCAACGTCCTGACTTTC
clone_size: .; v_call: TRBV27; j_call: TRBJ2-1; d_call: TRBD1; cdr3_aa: CASSLAGQGFRNNEQFF; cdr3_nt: TGTGCCAGCAGTTTAGCGGGACAGGGGTTTCGGAACAATGAGCAGTTCTTC
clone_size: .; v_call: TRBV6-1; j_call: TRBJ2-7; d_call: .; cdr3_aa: CASSEAERGGRYEQYF; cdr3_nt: TGTGCCAGCAGTGAAGCTGAGAGGGGGGGCCGGTACGAGCAGTACTTC
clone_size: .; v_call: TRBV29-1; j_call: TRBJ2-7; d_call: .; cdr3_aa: CSVEGGRPYEQYF; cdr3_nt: TGCAGCGTTGAAGGAGGGAGGCCCTACGAGCAGTACTTC
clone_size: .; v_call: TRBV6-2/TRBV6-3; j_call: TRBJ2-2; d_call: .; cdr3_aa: CASSYSRRGYYTNTGELFF; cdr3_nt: TGTGCCAGCAGTTACTCCCGCAGGGGCTATTATACCAACACCGGGGAGCTGTTTTTT
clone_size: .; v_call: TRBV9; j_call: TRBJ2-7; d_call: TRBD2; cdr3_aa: CASSPGVAGAEQYF; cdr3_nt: TGTGCCAGCAGCCCCGGGGTAGCGGGGGCCGAGCAGTACTTC
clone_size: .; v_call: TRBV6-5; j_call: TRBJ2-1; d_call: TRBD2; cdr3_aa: CASREIGTSKFEQFF; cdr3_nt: TGTGCCAGCAGGGAGATCGGGACTAGTAAATTTGAGCAGTTCTTC
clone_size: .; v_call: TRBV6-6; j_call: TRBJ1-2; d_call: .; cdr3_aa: CASSYSPDYGYTF; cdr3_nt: TGTGCCAGCAGTTACTCACCAGACTATGGCTACACCTTC
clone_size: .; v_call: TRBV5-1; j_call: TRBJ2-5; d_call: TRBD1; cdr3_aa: CASSLGQGAVQETQYF; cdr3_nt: TGCGCCAGCAGCTTGGGACAGGGGGCCGTCCAAGAGACCCAGTACTTC
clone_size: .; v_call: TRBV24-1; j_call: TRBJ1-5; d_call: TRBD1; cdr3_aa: CATSDPGQGVNQPQHF; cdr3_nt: TGTGCCACCAGTGACCCGGGACAGGGAGTAAATCAGCCCCAGCATTTT